The 17 T cell receptor beta chains in this list originate from one sample, sequenced in a study of OX40 agonist ivuxolimab in advanced cancers. The protocol was immunoSEQ multiplex PCR, while the TCRdb copy is restricted to in-frame clones and leaves out a portion. The table lists some 6,100 clones, about two thirds of them singletons. Sample: CD4+ or CD8+ T cells sorted from blood, taken in a trial of the OX40 agonist ivuxolimab. Receptors originate from an adult with an advanced solid tumor such as melanoma, head and neck, liver or kidney cancer.

This clone was detected only a few times. The chain employs TRBV6-1 and TRBJ2-7; the D gene is possibly TRBD1 (5 bases). The germline V and J ends were trimmed by 1 base and 4 bases, with 14 bases remaining between them. The germline CDR1 and CDR2 sequences are MNHNS and SASEGT. CDR3 length: 15 amino acids. CDR3: CASSEGQGGQYEQYF. CDR3 nucleotides: TGTGCCAGCAGTGAAGGTCAGGGCGGCCAGTACGAGCAGTACTTC.

The chain joins TRBV19 to TRBJ2-1; TRBD2 matches at 10 bases. The CDR3 is made up of 15 amino acids. V gave up 5 bases and J gave up 4 bases; unmatched junction bases: 5. CDR1 is LNHDA, CDR2 SQIVND, per germline (reference sequence). DNA of the CDR3: TGTGCCAGTAGTGTAACTAGCGGGGATTACAATGAGCAGTTCTTC. Amino acid sequence: CASSVTSGDYNEQFF.

This clone occurred once. The V gene is TRBV27, the J gene TRBJ1-6; 9 nucleotides agree with TRBD1. This CDR3 contains 14 residues. The J segment lost 7 bases and the V segment lost 6 bases, leaving 4 bases of the junction unmatched. CDR1 MNHEY and CDR2 SMNVEV come from the germline V gene (reference sequence). The CDR3: CASRRTGENSPLHF. CDR3 sequence (DNA): TGTGCCAGCAGGAGGACAGGGGAGAATTCACCCCTCCACTTT.

The chain links TRBV4-1 to TRBJ2-1; D remains unclear. Trimming pared 0 bases from V and 4 bases from J, leaving 10 bases between. This CDR3 has 15 residues. Germline loops: CDR1 MGHRA, CDR2 YSYEKL. CDR3 sequence: CASSQDRPDYNEQFF. In nucleotides, the CDR3 is TGCGCCAGCAGCCAAGATAGGCCGGATTACAATGAGCAGTTCTTC.

The chain couples TRBV6-6 to TRBJ2-1; D is unclear. The V end was cut by 0 bases, the J end by 5 bases, with 2 bases between. Germline CDR1 and CDR2: MNHNY and SVGAGI (reference sequence). This CDR3 has 12 amino acids. CDR3 in amino acids: CASSYSHNEQFF. The CDR3 region has the DNA TGTGCCAGCAGTTACTCACACAATGAGCAGTTCTTC.

This clone was observed a few times. J is TRBJ1-6 and V is TRBV5-8; maybe TRBD1 (5 bases). V was pared by 0 bases and J by 11 bases, with 15 bases between. Germline V gene data show CDR1 as SGHTS and CDR2 as YDEGEE. The CDR3 consists of 15 residues. This CDR3 reads CASSLGQGYRAPLHF. The CDR3, as DNA: TGTGCCAGCAGCTTGGGCCAGGGATATCGGGCACCCCTCCACTTT.

This chain uses TRBV28 with TRBJ2-7; a weak D match, TRBD1 (6 bases). V dropped 3 bases and J dropped 1 base, with 16 bases sitting between them. Germline CDR1 is MDHEN and CDR2 is SYDVKM. The CDR3 length is 16 residues. For the CDR3, the DNA is TGTGCCAGCAGTTTCTCCCGGGACATCCAATCCTACGAGCAGTACTTC. This codes for CASSFSRDIQSYEQYF.

The chain joins TRBV6-4 to TRBJ2-1; 10 nucleotides agree with TRBD2. Trimming removed 4 bases from V and 8 bases from J; junction bases left unmatched: 8. CDR1 is MRHNA and CDR2 is SNTAGT in the germline V gene. There are 15 residues in the CDR3. CDR3 loop: CASSGQAGGPDEQFF. CDR3 in DNA: TGTGCCAGCAGTGGACAAGCGGGAGGGCCAGATGAGCAGTTCTTC.

The rearrangement joins TRBV5-5 to TRBJ2-7; 10 bases fit TRBD1. Germline CDR1 is SGHKS and CDR2 is YYEKEE (reference sequence). Trimming at V came to 4 bases and at J to 2 bases, leaving 3 bases not matched to a gene. This CDR3 is built from 14 residues. In DNA form, the CDR3 reads TGTGCCAGCAGCCTAGGACAGGGGGCCTACGAGCAGTACTTC. It encodes CASSLGQGAYEQYF.

This chain links TRBV19 with TRBJ2-1, with 12 bases lining up with TRBD2. The V segment lost 1 base and the J segment 7 bases; nucleotides outside the gene matches: 2. Germline CDR1 and CDR2: LNHDA and SQIVND (reference sequence). The CDR3 totals 15 residues. The CDR3 bases are TGTGCCAGTAGTATAGCCACTAGCGGGAGGAATGAGCAGTTCTTC. Amino acids: CASSIATSGRNEQFF.

The chain is built from TRBV6-5 and TRBJ2-7; a weak D match, TRBD1 (6 bases). The CDR3 is 14 amino acids. Deletions cut 3 bases from V and 3 bases from J, with 12 bases between. Germline values: CDR1 MNHEY, CDR2 SVGAGI. CDR3 sequence reads: CASSYRQDGYEQYF. The CDR3 nucleotides read TGTGCCAGCAGTTATCGACAGGATGGCTACGAGCAGTACTTC.

This clone appeared once. This chain uses TRBV29-1 with TRBJ2-7, with a tentative D call TRBD1 (6 bases). Trimming removed 2 bases at V and 2 bases at J, with 10 bases between. The germline V gene has CDR1 SQVTM and CDR2 ANQGSEA. The CDR3 sequence is 13 residues long. CDR3 in DNA: TGCAGCGTTGAAAACAGGGCCACCTACGAGCAGTACTTC. Protein sequence: CSVENRATYEQYF.

The chain recombines TRBV5-6 with TRBJ1-1, with D perhaps TRBD1 (5 bases). CDR3 size: 12 residues. Trimming cost V 3 bases and J 5 bases, with 8 bases left between them. Looked up from germline, CDR1 is SGHDT and CDR2 is YYEEEE. CDR3 residues: CASSWGGTEAFF. For the CDR3, the DNA is TGTGCCAGCAGCTGGGGGGGTACTGAAGCTTTCTTT.

The V gene is TRBV14, the J gene TRBJ2-7; D not certain. Trimming stripped 0 bases from V and 0 bases from J, with 9 bases between. From germline, CDR1 is SGHDN and CDR2 FVKESK. The CDR3 totals 15 residues. CDR3 nucleotide sequence: TGTGCCAGCAGCCAAGATTTAGGGATCTCCTACGAGCAGTACTTC. Its translation: CASSQDLGISYEQYF.

The J gene is TRBJ1-2, the V gene TRBV5-1; D gene uncertain. Looked up from germline, CDR1 is SGHRS and CDR2 is YFSETQ. V lost 2 bases and J lost 1, with 6 bases in between. The CDR3 length is 13 residues. This CDR3 is CASSFDGNYGYTF. Here the CDR3 DNA reads TGCGCCAGCAGCTTTGACGGTAACTATGGCTACACCTTC.

The CDR3 DNA is TGTGCCAGTTCCCGGGACTACAATGAGCAGTTCTTC. It is translated as CASSRDYNEQFF. V and J are TRBV9 and TRBJ2-1, with D possibly being TRBD2 (5 bases). The CDR3 spans 12 residues. Trimming removed 8 bases from V and 3 bases from J, with 9 bases in between. The germline V gene has CDR1 SGDLS and CDR2 YYNGEE.

This clone was counted a single time. The CDR3 DNA is TGTGCCAGCAGTCTCTACCCAGGGGTTGGGGAGACCCAGTACTTC. It codes for CASSLYPGVGETQYF. The chain employs TRBV27 and TRBJ2-5; a weak D match, TRBD1 (6 bases). Per the germline V gene, CDR1 is MNHEY and CDR2 is SMNVEV (reference sequence). There are 15 residues in the CDR3. V was pared by 5 bases and J by 5 bases, with 18 bases between.